This T cell receptor (beta chain) was observed in a study of T cells in Graves' hyperthyroidism and ophthalmopathy. Overall study context: At the time of initial diagnosis and before any treatment, peripheral blood was collected. General study results and limits: Appearing also in blood were most of the thyroid clonotypes expanded above 0.001. A 13 V-J signature model discriminated ophthalmopathy versus stable hyperthyroidism.

From RNA transcripts, TCR beta CDR3 regions were amplified. Using the HTBI primer set, a first-round RT-PCR was run on the TCR CDR3. Each CDR3 protein is one row after TCRdb ran MiXCR on the multiplex PCR reads. The sample has more than 300,000 distinct CDR3 sequences; 14% are singletons. J gave up 2 bases and V 2 bases, and 10 bases lay outside the gene matches. CDR1 MNHEY and CDR2 SMNVEV come from the germline V gene (reference sequence). The CDR3 is 18 amino acids. About this clonotype itself: What it binds is unknown.

This chain connects TRBV27 to TRBJ2-1, with 9 bases that match TRBD1. Material for sequencing was blood. The receptor's source is a woman aged 30 to 39 with Graves' hyperthyroidism. DNA of the CDR3: TGTGCCAGCAGTTTAGGACAGGGGAGGGTGATAACCTACAATGAGCAGTTCTTC. Its protein product is CASSLGQGRVITYNEQFF.